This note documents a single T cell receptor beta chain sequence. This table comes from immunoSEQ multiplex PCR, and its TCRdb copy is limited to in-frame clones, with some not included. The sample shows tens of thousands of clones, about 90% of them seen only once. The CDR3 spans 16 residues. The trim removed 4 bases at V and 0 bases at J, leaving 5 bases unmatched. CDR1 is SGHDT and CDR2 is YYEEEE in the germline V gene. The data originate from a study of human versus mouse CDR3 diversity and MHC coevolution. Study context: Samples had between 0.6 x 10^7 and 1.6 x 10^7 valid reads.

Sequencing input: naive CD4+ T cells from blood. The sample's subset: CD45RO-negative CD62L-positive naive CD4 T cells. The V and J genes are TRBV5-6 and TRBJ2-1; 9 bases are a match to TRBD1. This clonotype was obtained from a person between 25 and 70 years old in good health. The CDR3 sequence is CASSGTGRVSYNEQFF. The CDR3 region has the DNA TGTGCCAGCAGCGGGACAGGGAGGGTCTCCTACAATGAGCAGTTCTTC. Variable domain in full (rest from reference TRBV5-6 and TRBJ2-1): DAGVTQSPTHLIKTRGQQVTLRCSPKSGHDTVSWYQQALGQGPQFIFQYYEEEERQRGNFPDRFSGHQFPNYSSELNVNALLLGDSALYLCASSGTGRVSYNEQFFGPGTRLTVL.